This T cell receptor (beta chain) was sequenced in a study of T-cell reconstitution after alpha-beta-depleted transplantation in children. To note about this clonotype: A much larger clone is a single base away; this may be a read error.

For TCRbeta, the library was prepared with unique molecular identifiers. One entry per CDR3 protein, called by TCRdb with MiXCR from the PCR reads. The sample consists of about 300,000 distinct CDR3 sequences, 10% of them appearing once. The CDR3 length is 12 residues. The germline V and J ends were trimmed by 3 bases and 7 bases, with 8 bases remaining between them. The germline V gene encodes CDR1 SGHTA and CDR2 FQGNSA. V is TRBV7-2 and J is TRBJ2-3; the D is unclear. The origin of this receptor is a boy in the first two years of life with acute myeloid leukemia, due to receive a stem cell transplant. The sequences come from PBMCs, collected before TCRalphabeta/CD19-depleted stem cell transplant. The chain's CDR3 is CASSFSWHTQYF. In DNA form, the CDR3 reads TGTGCCAGCAGCTTTAGCTGGCATACGCAGTATTTT.